This T cell receptor (beta chain) was sequenced for a study of CD4 T cells in relation to SARS-CoV-2 and coronaviruses. Overall study context: After nine to eleven days of antigen culture, PBMC TCR beta CDR3s were sequenced.

CD4+ T cells from unexposed donors were obtained before the COVID-19 pandemic (2011-2018). The cells were cultured for around ten days before CD4+ T cells were isolated. CDR3 length: 16 residues. Germline V gene sequence: CDR1 MNHNS, CDR2 SASEGT. With 2 bases clipped from V and 6 bases from J, the junction kept 12 bases outside the gene matches. Sequenced by immunoSEQ multiplex PCR; TCRdb stores in-frame clones only, minus some. The repertoire has approximately 16,000 clones, roughly 82% of them found once; the top ten carry over 40%. To note about this clone: Its antigen is not known.

The J gene is TRBJ1-1, the V gene TRBV6-1; 7 bases are a match to TRBD1. This sequence originates from a human donor in good health. The sequenced sample consisted of CD4+ T cells from PBMCs, cultured in vitro. CDR3 amino acids: CASSESGGLPMPEAFF. As DNA, the CDR3 is TGTGCCAGCAGTGAATCAGGGGGACTACCGATGCCTGAAGCTTTCTTT.